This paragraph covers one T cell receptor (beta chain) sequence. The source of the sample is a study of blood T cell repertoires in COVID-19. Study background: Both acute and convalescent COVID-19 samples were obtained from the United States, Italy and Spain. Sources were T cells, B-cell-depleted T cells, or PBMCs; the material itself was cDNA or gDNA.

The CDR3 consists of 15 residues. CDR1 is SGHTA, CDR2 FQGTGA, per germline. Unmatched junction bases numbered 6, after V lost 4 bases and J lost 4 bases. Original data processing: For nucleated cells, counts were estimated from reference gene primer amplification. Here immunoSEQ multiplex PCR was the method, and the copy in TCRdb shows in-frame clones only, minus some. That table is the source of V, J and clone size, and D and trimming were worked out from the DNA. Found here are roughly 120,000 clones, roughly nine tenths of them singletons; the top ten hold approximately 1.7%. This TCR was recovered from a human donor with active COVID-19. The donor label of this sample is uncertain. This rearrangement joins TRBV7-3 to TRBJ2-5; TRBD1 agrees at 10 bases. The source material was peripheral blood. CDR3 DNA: TGTGCCAGCAGCTCTGGACAGGGGGTAGGAGAGACCCAGTACTTC. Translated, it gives CASSSGQGVGETQYF.